This paragraph covers one T cell receptor (beta chain) sequence. Its antigen remains unknown. Every one of the patients relapsed after autologous stem cell transplantation (brentuximab vedotin exposure was variable). These data belong to a study of PD-1 blockade in classical Hodgkin lymphoma. Study results and caveats: Diversity in CD4+ TCRs, unlike that measured in CD8+ TCRs, had risen significantly by C4D1. Compared with healthy donors, newly diagnosed patients reportedly showed lower baseline TCR diversity.

V trimming: 5 bases; J trimming: 2 bases; junction bases outside the gene matches: 7. Germline V gene data show CDR1 as SEHNR and CDR2 as FQNEAQ (reference sequence). The CDR3 covers 16 residues. The assay was immunoSEQ multiplex PCR, and TCRdb's table has in-frame clones only and misses some. The repertoire holds around 19,000 clones, roughly 73% seen once, with roughly 25% in the top ten. Sequencing used peripheral blood mononuclear cells (PBMCs), obtained before the second cycle of nivolumab. The V and J genes are TRBV7-9 and TRBJ2-3, with 10 bases lining up with TRBD2. This TCR came from a human donor with classical Hodgkin lymphoma. CDR3 DNA sequence: TGTGCCAGCAGCCATCTAGCGGGAGAGATCACAGATACGCAGTATTTT. Protein sequence: CASSHLAGEITDTQYF.